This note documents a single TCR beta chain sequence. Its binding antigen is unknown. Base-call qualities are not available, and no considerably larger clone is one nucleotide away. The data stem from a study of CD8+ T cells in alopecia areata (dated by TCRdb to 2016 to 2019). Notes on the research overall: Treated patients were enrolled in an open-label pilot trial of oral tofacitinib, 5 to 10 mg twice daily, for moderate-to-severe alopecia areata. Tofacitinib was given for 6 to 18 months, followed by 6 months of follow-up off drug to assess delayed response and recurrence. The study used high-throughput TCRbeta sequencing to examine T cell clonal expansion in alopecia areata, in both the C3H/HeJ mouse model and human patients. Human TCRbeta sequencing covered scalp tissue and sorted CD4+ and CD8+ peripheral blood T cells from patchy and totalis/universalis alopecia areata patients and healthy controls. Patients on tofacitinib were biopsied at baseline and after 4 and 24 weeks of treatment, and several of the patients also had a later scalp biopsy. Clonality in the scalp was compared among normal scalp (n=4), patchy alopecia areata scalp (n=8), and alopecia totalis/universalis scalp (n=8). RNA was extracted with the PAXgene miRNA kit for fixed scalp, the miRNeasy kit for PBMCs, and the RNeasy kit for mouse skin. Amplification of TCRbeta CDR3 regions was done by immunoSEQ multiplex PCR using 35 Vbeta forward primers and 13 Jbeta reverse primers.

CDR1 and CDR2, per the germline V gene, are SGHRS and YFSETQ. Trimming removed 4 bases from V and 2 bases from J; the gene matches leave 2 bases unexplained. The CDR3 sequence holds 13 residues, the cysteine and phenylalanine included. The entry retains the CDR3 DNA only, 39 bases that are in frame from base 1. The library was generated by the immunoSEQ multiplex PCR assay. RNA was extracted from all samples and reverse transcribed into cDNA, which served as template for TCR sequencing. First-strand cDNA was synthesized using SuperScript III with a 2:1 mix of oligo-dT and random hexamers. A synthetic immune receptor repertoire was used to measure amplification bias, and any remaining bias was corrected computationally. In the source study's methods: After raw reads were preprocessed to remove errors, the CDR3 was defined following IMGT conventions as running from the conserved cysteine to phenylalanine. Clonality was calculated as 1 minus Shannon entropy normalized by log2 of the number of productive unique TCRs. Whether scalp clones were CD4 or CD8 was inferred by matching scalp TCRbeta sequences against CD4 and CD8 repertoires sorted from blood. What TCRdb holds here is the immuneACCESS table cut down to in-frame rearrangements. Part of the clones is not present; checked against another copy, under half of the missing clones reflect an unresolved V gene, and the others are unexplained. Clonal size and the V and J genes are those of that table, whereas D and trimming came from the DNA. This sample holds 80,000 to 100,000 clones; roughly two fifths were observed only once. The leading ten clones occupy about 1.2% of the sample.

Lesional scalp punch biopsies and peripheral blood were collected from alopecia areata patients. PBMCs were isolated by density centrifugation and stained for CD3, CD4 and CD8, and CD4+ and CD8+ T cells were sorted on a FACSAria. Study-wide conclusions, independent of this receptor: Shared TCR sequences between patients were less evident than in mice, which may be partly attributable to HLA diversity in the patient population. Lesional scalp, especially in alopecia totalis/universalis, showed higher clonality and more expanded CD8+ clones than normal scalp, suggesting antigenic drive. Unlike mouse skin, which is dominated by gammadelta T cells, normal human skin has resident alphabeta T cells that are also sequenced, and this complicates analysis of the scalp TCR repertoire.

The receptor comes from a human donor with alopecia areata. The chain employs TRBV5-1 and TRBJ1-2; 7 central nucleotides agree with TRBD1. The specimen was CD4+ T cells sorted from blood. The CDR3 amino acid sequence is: CASSAGQNYGYTF. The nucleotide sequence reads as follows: TGCGCCAGCAGCGCGGGACAGAACTATGGCTACACCTTC.